Detailed here is one TCR beta chain. Its matching antigen is unknown. The entry originates in a study of T cells in Graves' hyperthyroidism and ophthalmopathy. Whole-study results and caveats: Ophthalmopathy was identified by the model a median around 6 months ahead of onset.

Between the trimmed V and J ends, which lost 2 bases and 6 bases, there was a span of 14 bases. The CDR3 is 13 amino acids. CDR1 and CDR2 (germline): DFQATT, SNEGSKA (reference sequence). TCR beta CDR3 region amplification was performed from RNA transcripts. When the TCR CDR3 underwent first-round RT-PCR, the HTBI primer set was used. MiXCR, run by TCRdb on the multiplex PCR reads, gives a single entry per CDR3 protein. Of 650,000 to 850,000 distinct CDR3 sequences listed, approximately 19% were seen once; the top ten hold 16%. The study enrolled patients aged 18 to 65 with newly diagnosed hyperthyroidism of under 2 months' duration. Source material for PBMCs was over 8 ml fresh peripheral blood.

The sequence was obtained from a woman between 45 and 65 years old with Graves' hyperthyroidism that later progressed to Graves' ophthalmopathy. The V and J genes are TRBV20-1 and TRBJ2-7, with D possibly TRBD1 on 5 matching bases. Specimen: blood. As DNA, the CDR3 is TGCAGTGCTAGAAGCGACAGATTTCTCGAGCAGTACTTC. Its translation: CSARSDRFLEQYF.